This TCR beta chain is from a study of blood T cells in healthy people across ages. This CDR3 comprises 13 residues. Germline CDR1 is DFQATT and CDR2 is SNEGSKA (reference sequence). As for this clonotype: At one end the junction does not follow the germline gene, possibly because of a read error.

Combining a sample-barcoded 5' primer with a J-beta primer mix, a second PCR ran for about 6 to 11 cycles. A single record per CDR3 protein comes from TCRdb applying MiXCR to the 5' RACE reads. The sample carries around 790,000 distinct CDR3 sequences, 40% to 50% recorded once. J is TRBJ2-4 and V is TRBV20-1; 7 nucleotides agree with TRBD1. Sequences were obtained from blood. The origin of this receptor is a man aged 60-69 years in good health. The CDR3 region has the DNA TGCAGTGCTAGGTCCAGGGGGAAAATCATTCAGTACTTC. It yields the protein CSARSRGKIIQYF.